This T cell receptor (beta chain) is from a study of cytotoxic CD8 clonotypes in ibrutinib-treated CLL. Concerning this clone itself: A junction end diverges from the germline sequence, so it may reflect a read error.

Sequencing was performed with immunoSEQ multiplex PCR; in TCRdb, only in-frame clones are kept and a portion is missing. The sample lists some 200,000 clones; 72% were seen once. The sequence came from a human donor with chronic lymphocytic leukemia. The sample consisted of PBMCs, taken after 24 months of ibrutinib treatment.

The CDR3 nucleotides are TGCAGCGTTGAATCCGGCCCATCCTCCGAGCAGTACTTC. This gives the protein CSVESGPSSEQYF. The rearrangement uses TRBV29-1 and TRBJ2-7; D is unclear. The CDR3 loop spans 13 amino acids. CDR1 and CDR2 (germline): SQVTM, ANQGSEA.